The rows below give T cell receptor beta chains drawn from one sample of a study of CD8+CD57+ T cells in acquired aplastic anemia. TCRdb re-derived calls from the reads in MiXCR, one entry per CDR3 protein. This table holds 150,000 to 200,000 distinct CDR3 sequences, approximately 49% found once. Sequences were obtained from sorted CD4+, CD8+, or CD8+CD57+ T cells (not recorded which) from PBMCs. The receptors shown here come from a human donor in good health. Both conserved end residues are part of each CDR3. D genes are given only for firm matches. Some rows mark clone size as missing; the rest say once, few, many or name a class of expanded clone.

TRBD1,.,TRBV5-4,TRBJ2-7,CASSQPGQGSVEQYF,TGTGCCAGCAGCCAACCGGGACAGGGGTCGGTGGAGCAGTACTTC
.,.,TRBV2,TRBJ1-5,CASSGAGRSNQPQHF,TGTGCCAGCAGTGGAGCAGGGAGGTCCAATCAGCCCCAGCATTTT
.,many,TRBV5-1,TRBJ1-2,CASKSANYGYTF,TGCGCCAGCAAGTCGGCTAACTATGGCTACACCTTC
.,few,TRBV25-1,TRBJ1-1,CASSDGRRGYETEAFF,TGTGCCAGCAGTGACGGTCGGAGAGGGTACGAAACTGAAGCTTTCTTT
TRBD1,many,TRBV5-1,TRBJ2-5,CASSRGDRGLEETQYF,TGCGCCAGCTCGCGAGGGGACAGGGGGCTTGAAGAGACCCAGTACTTC
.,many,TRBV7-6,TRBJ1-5,CASSLAGDQPQHF,TGTGCCAGCAGCTTAGCGGGGGATCAGCCCCAGCATTTT
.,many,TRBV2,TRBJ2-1,CASSEKTGSYNEQFF,TGTGCCAGCAGTGAGAAAACCGGCTCCTACAATGAGCAGTTCTTC
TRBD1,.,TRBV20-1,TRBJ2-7,CSARRMSTGASYEQYF,TGCAGTGCTAGACGGATGTCGACAGGGGCGTCCTACGAGCAGTACTTC
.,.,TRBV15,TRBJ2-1,CATSPQGGGNEQFF,TGTGCCACCAGCCCCCAGGGGGGAGGCAATGAGCAGTTCTTC
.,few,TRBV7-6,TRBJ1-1,CASRQYNTEAFF,TGTGCCAGCAGACAGTACAACACTGAAGCTTTCTTT